This is a list of T cell receptor beta chains from one sample in a study of blood T cells in healthy people across ages. TCRdb ran MiXCR on the 5' RACE reads and lists one entry per CDR3 protein. The table records 1,100,000 or so distinct CDR3 sequences, roughly 45% of them present only once. Sequenced sample: blood. The receptors originated from a woman aged 55-70 years in good health. The conserved cysteine and the conserved F or W are not part of the CDR3 here. The order of the fields is V gene, J gene, CDR3 protein.

>TRBV5-6|TRBJ2-3
ASSLYSGTSTDTQY
>TRBV28|.
ASSSLSSEQY
>TRBV27|TRBJ2-3
ASSPGQGRHPSTDTQY
>TRBV11-1|TRBJ2-7
ASSLLAGEGEQY
>TRBV5-5|TRBJ2-7
ASSLSAGTYEQY
>TRBV5-4|TRBJ2-6
ASREGRDPPSGANVLT
>TRBV5-1|TRBJ2-1
ASSYQGRRLGNNEQF
>TRBV7-2|TRBJ2-5
ASSFLGGGQETQY
>TRBV20-1|TRBJ2-7
SARDLTGRRATSYEQY
>TRBV5-6|.
ASSSPGLAGANEQY
>TRBV6-1|TRBJ2-5
ASSIRVAGTQY
>TRBV20-1|TRBJ2-3
SAQDRRVRGTDTQY
>TRBV10-3|TRBJ2-3
AISWAVDTQY
>TRBV29-1|TRBJ2-7
SVLGDSGEQY
>TRBV9|TRBJ2-1
ASSVAYRGDEQF
>TRBV5-1|TRBJ2-1
ASSLVTGVINEQF
>TRBV12-5|TRBJ2-7
ASGLRTSSSDEQY
>TRBV12-3/TRBV12-4|TRBJ2-7
ASSGATYEQY
>TRBV4-2|TRBJ2-4
ASSQDPQGIAKNIQY
>TRBV29-1|TRBJ2-7
SGSSSSYNEQY
>TRBV3-1|TRBJ2-7
ASSQDGVSSYEQY
>TRBV6-5|TRBJ2-1
ASSGTSGGEQF
>TRBV29-1|TRBJ2-7
SASPGTLTYEQY
>TRBV12-5|TRBJ1-4
ASGFLEGGTNEKLF
>TRBV25-1|TRBJ1-6
ASSGLVDSSYNSPLH
>TRBV4-1|TRBJ2-7
ASSQEGTGVSNEQY
>TRBV12-3/TRBV12-4|TRBJ2-5
ASRASGTRGETQY
>TRBV28|TRBJ2-3
ASRTGTGITDTQY
>TRBV27|TRBJ2-7
ASSLSLDRAHEQY
>TRBV20-1|TRBJ2-5
SAREAGKQETQY
>TRBV7-9|TRBJ2-1
ASSADLVRNNEQF
>TRBV28|TRBJ2-7
ASSLDPGTGNTYEQY
>TRBV5-6|TRBJ2-7
ASSLERTGGPYEQY
>TRBV27|TRBJ2-1
ASSLVMGADRSSYNEQF
>TRBV29-1|TRBJ2-1
SVSQGTKYNEQF
>TRBV6-5|TRBJ2-1
ASNTGPYNEQF
>TRBV20-1|TRBJ1-4
SARVPGGNEKLF
>TRBV27|TRBJ2-7
ASRLGTGVEQY
>TRBV4-2|TRBJ2-1
ASGAGGSNEQF
>TRBV20-1|TRBJ1-5
SARDGAVGWNQPQH
>TRBV20-1|TRBJ1-2
SARDRRGFGYT
>TRBV28|TRBJ1-5
ASSPREGMDQPQH
>TRBV12-3/TRBV12-4|TRBJ1-1
ASRPDAAGDTRGPEAF
>TRBV12-3/TRBV12-4|TRBJ2-7
ASSPDSLSYEQY
>TRBV28|TRBJ2-7
ASSLPGRLYEQY
>TRBV11-1|TRBJ2-7
ASSPGTSATYEQY
>TRBV27|TRBJ2-3
ASSLRGFSFTDTQY
>TRBV9|.
ASSVVGTGETQY
>TRBV25-1|TRBJ2-4
ASSDYIGGIDIQY
>TRBV10-3|TRBJ2-7
AISADAGGPYEQY
>TRBV12-3/TRBV12-4|TRBJ1-2
ASSSRTGKSGYT
>TRBV9|TRBJ2-1
ASSVEREGYNEQF
>TRBV20-1|TRBJ2-1
SARERTEYWNEQF
>TRBV20-1|TRBJ1-5
SAPVGGMGNQPQH
>TRBV12-3/TRBV12-4|TRBJ2-1
ASSPSGRALNEQF